The text below deals with one T cell receptor beta chain. The antigen is not known. This sample was included in a study of brain T cells in children with intractable seizures. Study observations and caveats: Clones missing pre-surgery may reflect undersampling of that blood sample.

Patients received at least one anti-epileptic drug before surgery. CDR3 length equals 15 residues. Germline lookup yields CDR1 SGHNT and CDR2 YENEEA. V was pared by 5 bases and J by 2 bases, with 14 bases between. Repertoires were generated with immunoSEQ multiplex PCR, while TCRdb's copy carries only in-frame clones and drops some. The sample gives fewer than 150,000 clones, 90% to 95% of which show up once; about 3.8% is in the top ten. The TCR was taken from a boy in the first two years of life with hemimegalencephaly and intractable seizures. The chain combines TRBV11-3 with TRBJ2-3, with D perhaps matching TRBD1 (6 bases). The source material was peripheral blood, sampled at surgery. CDR3 region: CASSHDRLITDTQYF. The DNA of the CDR3 is TGTGCCAGCAGCCACGACAGGCTTATCACAGATACGCAGTATTTT.